The clone carrying this T cell receptor beta chain rates as medium-sized. The data are from a study of early T cells in non-severe SARS-CoV-2 infection. Study in general: Bulk RNA from unsorted whole blood was sequenced; chains were unpaired.

TCRdb called the 5' RACE reads again in MiXCR, with one record for every CDR3 protein. The sample includes more than 50,000 distinct CDR3 sequences, 10% to 15% of them seen just once. The CDR3 runs to 18 residues. Sequencing input: whole blood. This sequence joins TRBV21-1 and TRBJ2-7; no check of the table's D call, TRBD1, against the DNA was made. TRBV21-1 is a pseudogene locus. The TCR originated in an adult who was a healthcare worker with PCR-confirmed SARS-CoV-2 infection or an uninfected control (not recorded which). In DNA, the CDR3 is TGTGCCAGCAGCAAAGTAAAGAAGTCTTTGGACAACTCCTACGAGCAGTACTTC. It encodes CASSKVKKSLDNSYEQYF.